This T cell receptor beta chain derives from a study of T cells in Graves' hyperthyroidism and ophthalmopathy (dated by TCRdb to about 2019). Broadly, across the study: Peripheral blood samples were taken at initial diagnosis, before any treatment was given. TCR V-J signatures able to tell the groups apart were searched for in a discovery cohort of 90 to 100 patients, of whom fewer than 45 had Graves' ophthalmopathy and some 60 had stable Graves' hyperthyroidism. The 100 discovery patients were divided at random into training and test sets in a 7:3 ratio. The paper reports TCR Vbeta CDR3 sequencing of roughly 140 peripheral blood samples: approximately 41 ophthalmopathy, 70 to 85 hyperthyroidism and approximately 17 progressor patients. An independent validation cohort of 18 to 20 hyperthyroidism patients and about 15 patients who later progressed to ophthalmopathy tested prospective prediction of ophthalmopathy. Following sampling, methimazole starting at 30 mg daily was given to hyperthyroidism patients, and high-dose intravenous methylprednisolone was given to ophthalmopathy patients. In addition, the study compared T-cell repertoires in thyroid tissue and in blood from several Graves' hyperthyroidism patients.

On the study overall, not on this receptor specifically: A model built on a 13 V-J signature distinguished ophthalmopathy from stable hyperthyroidism, reaching about 88% sensitivity and under 84% specificity in cross-validation and 80%/75% in testing. In validation, the model predicted progression to ophthalmopathy a median of around six months before onset, with over 60% sensitivity and roughly 77% specificity. Most expanded thyroid clonotypes (frequency above 0.001) were also detected in blood, suggesting blood repertoires may reflect thyroid immune responses. Sample size was not statistically predetermined, and blinding of investigators to group allocation was not performed.

Measured from the cysteine to the phenylalanine, the CDR3 is 15 residues long. Only the CDR3 DNA is retained, 45 bases long and in frame from the first base. From V the trimming removes 3 bases and from J it removes 4 bases, while the gene matches leave 6 bases of the junction unaccounted for. CDR1 DFQATT and CDR2 SNEGSKA were looked up in the germline V gene (reference sequence). The TCR beta CDR3 regions were amplified from RNA transcripts. A first-round RT-PCR of the TCR CDR3 used the HTBI primer set with the Qiagen OneStep RT-PCR kit. A second multiplex PCR round built the libraries, followed by size selection and purification. Sequencing of the libraries was done on an Illumina HiSeq2000 using paired-end 100 bp reads. In the authors' own workflow: SOAPnuke was used to process the raw data, throwing out any read that contained adapters or uncalled bases, had a mean Phred below 15, or lacked an exact constant-primer or identifier match. High-quality paired reads were merged using COPE v1.2.5, and each unique nucleotide sequence was defined as a clonotype. MiTCR v1.1 was used to align clonotypes to the IMGT TRBV, TRBD and TRBJ reference segments. Only V-J combinations with frequency above 0.0001, covering about 99% of repertoires, were analysed. The TCS score was defined as the ratio of F50 (clonal expansion) to E x V (chaos), calculated using BLOSUM62-based TCRdist between CDR3 peptides within each V-J. Welch's t-statistics and random forest reduced just over 500 V-J features to about 13, which were used in a naive Bayes classifier (R e1071). TCRdb ran its own pipeline on the public reads, namely fastp trimming at Q25 and MiXCR clone calling, and kept in-frame beta chains. A single entry per CDR3 protein holds the most common genes and DNA from its merged rows. TCRdb assigned the V and J calls; the authors' analysis was not used. The sample table holds some 560,000 distinct CDR3 sequences, of which less than 20% were seen once. The biggest ten clones account for roughly 7.3% of the sample.

A patient counted as having stable Graves' hyperthyroidism if no progression to ophthalmopathy occurred over 18 months of follow-up. Hyperthyroidism patients were aged 18 to 65 years and newly diagnosed, with disease duration of less than 2 months. Exclusion was applied to patients with uncontrolled infections, other autoimmune diseases, pregnancy or lactation. Clinical symptoms, serum thyroxine and TRAb, thyroid ultrasound, and orbital computed tomography formed the basis for the diagnoses. PBMCs were isolated from about 9.2 ml of fresh peripheral blood by Ficoll-Paque density gradient centrifugation. Total RNA was extracted with Trizol reagent, and quality was checked on an Agilent 2100 Bioanalyzer. A note on this clonotype: It lacks a known antigen. No quality values exist for individual bases; no much larger clone is one base distant.

Here the chain combines TRBV20-1 and TRBJ2-1, with 10 bases in between that match TRBD1. Sequenced: blood. This TCR derives from a woman aged 25 to 39 with Graves' hyperthyroidism. Here the CDR3 is given as CSARAGQGFYNEQFF. The bases read TGCAGTGCTAGGGCGGGACAGGGGTTTTACAATGAGCAGTTCTTC.